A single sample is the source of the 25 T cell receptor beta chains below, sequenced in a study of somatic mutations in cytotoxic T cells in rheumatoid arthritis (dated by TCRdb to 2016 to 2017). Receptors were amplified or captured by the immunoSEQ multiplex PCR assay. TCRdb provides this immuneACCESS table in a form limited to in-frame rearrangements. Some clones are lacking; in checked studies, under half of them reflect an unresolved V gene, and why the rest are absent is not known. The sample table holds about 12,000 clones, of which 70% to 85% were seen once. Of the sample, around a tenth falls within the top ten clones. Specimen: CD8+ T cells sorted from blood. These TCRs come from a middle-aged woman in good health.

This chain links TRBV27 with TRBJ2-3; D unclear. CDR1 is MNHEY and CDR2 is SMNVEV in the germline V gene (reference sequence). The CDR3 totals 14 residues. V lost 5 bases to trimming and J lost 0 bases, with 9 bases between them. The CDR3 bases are TGTGCCAGCAGTGTAGGGTCTAGCACAGATACGCAGTATTTT. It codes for CASSVGSSTDTQYF.

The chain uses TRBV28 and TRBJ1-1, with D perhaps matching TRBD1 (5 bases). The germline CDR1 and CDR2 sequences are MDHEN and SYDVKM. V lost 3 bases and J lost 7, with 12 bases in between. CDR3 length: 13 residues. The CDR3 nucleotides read TGTGCCAGCAGTTTGTGGCAGGGATTTGAAGCTTTCTTT. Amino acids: CASSLWQGFEAFF.

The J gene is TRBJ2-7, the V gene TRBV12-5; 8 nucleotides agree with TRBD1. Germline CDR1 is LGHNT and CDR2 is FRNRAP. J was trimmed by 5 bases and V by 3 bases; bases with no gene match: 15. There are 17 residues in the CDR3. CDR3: CASGFGAGGIMSDEQYF. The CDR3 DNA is TGTGCTAGTGGTTTTGGCGCAGGGGGCATTATGTCTGACGAGCAGTACTTC.

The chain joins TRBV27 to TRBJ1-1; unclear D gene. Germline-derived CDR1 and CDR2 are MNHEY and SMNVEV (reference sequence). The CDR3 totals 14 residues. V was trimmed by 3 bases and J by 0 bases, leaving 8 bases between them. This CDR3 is CASSLTGLNTEAFF. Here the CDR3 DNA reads TGTGCCAGCAGTTTGACCGGGCTGAACACTGAAGCTTTCTTT.

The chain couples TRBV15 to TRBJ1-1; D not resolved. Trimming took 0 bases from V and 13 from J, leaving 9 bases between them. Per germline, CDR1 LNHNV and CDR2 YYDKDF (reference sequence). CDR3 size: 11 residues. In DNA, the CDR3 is TGTGCCACCAGCAGAGATAGTCGGCTTTTCTTT. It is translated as CATSRDSRLFF. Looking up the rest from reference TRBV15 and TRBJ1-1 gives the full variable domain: DAMVIQNPRYQVTQFGKPVTLSCSQTLNHNVMYWYQQKSSQAPKLLFHYYDKDFNNEADTPDNFQSRRPNTSFCFLDIRSPGLGDTAMYLCATSRDSRLFFGQGTRLTVV.

CDR3 nucleotides: TGTGCCACCAGCAGCACCAGGGGTTTCGCAGATACGCAGTATTTT. Encoded protein: CATSSTRGFADTQYF. This sequence joins TRBV15 and TRBJ2-3; possible D gene TRBD1, 6 bases. Germline V gives CDR1 LNHNV, CDR2 YYDKDF (reference sequence). The CDR3 runs to 15 residues. V was pared by 3 bases and J by 4 bases, with 14 bases between.

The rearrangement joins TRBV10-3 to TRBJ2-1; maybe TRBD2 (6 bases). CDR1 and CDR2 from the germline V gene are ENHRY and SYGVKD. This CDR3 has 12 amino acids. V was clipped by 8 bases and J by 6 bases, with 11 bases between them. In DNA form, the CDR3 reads TGTGCCATCGGAACCGGGAGCAATGAGCAGTTCTTC. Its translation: CAIGTGSNEQFF.

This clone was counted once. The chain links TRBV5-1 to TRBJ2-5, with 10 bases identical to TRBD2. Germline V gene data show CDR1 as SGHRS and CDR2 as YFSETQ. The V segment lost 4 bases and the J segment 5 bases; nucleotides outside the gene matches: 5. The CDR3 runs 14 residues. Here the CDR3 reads CASSISGGVETQYF. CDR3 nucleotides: TGCGCCAGCAGCATAAGCGGGGGGGTTGAGACCCAGTACTTC.

The CDR3 spells CASSLDGGMAEAFF. CDR3 DNA: TGTGCCAGCAGTTTAGATGGGGGAATGGCTGAAGCTTTCTTT. The chain employs TRBV27 and TRBJ1-1; TRBD1 might be the D (5 bases). Trimming removed 2 bases at V and 6 bases at J, with 13 bases between. Germline V gene sequence: CDR1 MNHEY, CDR2 SMNVEV (reference sequence). The CDR3 is 14 amino acids.

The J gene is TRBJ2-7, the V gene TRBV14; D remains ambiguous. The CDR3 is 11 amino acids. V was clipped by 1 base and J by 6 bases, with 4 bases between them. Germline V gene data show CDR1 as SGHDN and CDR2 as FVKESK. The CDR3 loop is CASSQGGEQYF. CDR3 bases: TGTGCCAGCAGCCAAGGGGGCGAGCAGTACTTC.

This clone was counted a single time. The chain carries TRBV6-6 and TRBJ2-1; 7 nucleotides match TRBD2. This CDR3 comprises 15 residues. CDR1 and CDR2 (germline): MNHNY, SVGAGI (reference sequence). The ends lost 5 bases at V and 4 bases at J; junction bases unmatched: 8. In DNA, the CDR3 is TGTGCCAGCAGTCCCCGGGGAGGGGTTTACAATGAGCAGTTCTTC. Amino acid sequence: CASSPRGGVYNEQFF.

The CDR3 coding sequence is TGTGCCATCAGTGTCGGGACTATTACAGATACGCAGTATTTT. It specifies CAISVGTITDTQYF. The V call is TRBV10-3, the J call TRBJ2-3; 7 nucleotides agree with TRBD2. Germline V gives CDR1 ENHRY, CDR2 SYGVKD. This CDR3 has 14 residues. Trimming removed 4 bases from V and 3 bases from J; junction bases left unmatched: 4.

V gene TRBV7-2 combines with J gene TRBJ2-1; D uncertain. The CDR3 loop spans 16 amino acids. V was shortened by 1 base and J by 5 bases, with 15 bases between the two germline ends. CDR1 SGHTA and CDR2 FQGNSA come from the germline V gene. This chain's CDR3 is CASSLVTVPAHNEQFF. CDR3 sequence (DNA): TGTGCCAGCAGCTTAGTAACCGTTCCTGCGCACAATGAGCAGTTCTTC.

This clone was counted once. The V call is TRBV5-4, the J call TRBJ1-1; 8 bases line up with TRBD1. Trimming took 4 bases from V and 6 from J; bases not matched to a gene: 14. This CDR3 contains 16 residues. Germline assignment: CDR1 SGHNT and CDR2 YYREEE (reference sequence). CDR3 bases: TGTGCCAGCAGCAATGCTCGGGTCGACAGGGGCGCTGAAGCTTTCTTT. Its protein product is CASSNARVDRGAEAFF.

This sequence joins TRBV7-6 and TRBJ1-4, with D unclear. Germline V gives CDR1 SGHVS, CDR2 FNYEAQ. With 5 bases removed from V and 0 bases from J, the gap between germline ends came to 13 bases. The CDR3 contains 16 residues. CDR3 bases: TGTGCCAGCAGCCCTTGGACGGGGACAACTAATGAAAAACTGTTTTTT. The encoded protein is CASSPWTGTTNEKLFF.

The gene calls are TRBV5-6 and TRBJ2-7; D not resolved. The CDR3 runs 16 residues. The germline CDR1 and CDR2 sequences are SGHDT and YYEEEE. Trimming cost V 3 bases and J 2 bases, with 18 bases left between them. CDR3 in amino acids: CASSSSGKESPYEQYF. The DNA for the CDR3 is TGTGCCAGCAGCTCTTCTGGCAAGGAGTCCCCCTACGAGCAGTACTTC.

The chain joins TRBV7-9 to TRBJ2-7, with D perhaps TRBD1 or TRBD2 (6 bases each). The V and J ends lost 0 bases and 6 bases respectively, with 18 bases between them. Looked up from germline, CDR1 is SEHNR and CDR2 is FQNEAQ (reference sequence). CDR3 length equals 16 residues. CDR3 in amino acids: CASSLAGGGDGSEQYF. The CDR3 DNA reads TGTGCCAGCAGCTTAGCCGGAGGGGGAGATGGCTCCGAGCAGTACTTC.

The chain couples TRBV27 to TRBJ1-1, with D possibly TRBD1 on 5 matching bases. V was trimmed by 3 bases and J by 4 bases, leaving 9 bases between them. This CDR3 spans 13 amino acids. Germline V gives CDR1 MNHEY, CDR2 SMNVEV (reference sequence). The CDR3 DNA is TGTGCCAGCAGTTTCAGGGTAACCACTGAAGCTTTCTTT. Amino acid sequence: CASSFRVTTEAFF.

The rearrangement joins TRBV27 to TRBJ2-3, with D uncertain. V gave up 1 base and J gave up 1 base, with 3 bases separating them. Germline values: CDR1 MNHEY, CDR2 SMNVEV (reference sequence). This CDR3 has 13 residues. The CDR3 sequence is CASSLWGTDTQYF. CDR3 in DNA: TGTGCCAGCAGTTTATGGGGCACAGATACGCAGTATTTT.

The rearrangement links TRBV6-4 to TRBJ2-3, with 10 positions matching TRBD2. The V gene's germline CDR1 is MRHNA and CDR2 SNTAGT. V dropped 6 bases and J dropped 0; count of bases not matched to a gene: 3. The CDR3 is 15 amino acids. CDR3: CASSQTSGSTDTQYF. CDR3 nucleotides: TGTGCCAGCAGCCAGACTAGCGGGAGCACAGATACGCAGTATTTT.

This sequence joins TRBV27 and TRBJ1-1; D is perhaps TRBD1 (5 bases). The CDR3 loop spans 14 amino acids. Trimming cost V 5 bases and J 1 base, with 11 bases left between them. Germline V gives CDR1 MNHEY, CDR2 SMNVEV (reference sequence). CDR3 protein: CASSPGTANTEAFF. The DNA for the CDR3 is TGTGCCAGCAGTCCAGGGACGGCGAACACTGAAGCTTTCTTT.

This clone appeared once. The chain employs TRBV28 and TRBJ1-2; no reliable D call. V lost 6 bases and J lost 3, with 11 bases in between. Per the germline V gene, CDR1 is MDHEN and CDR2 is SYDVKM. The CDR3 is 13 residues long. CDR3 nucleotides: TGTGCCAGCAGCCTGTGGACCGACTATGGCTACACCTTC. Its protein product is CASSLWTDYGYTF.

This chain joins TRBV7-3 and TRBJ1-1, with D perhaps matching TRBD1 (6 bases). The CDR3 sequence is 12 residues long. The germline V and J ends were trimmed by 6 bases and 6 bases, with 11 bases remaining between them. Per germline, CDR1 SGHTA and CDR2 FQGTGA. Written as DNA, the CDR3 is TGTGCCAGCAGGGGCAGGGGTCCTGAAGCTTTCTTT. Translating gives CASRGRGPEAFF.

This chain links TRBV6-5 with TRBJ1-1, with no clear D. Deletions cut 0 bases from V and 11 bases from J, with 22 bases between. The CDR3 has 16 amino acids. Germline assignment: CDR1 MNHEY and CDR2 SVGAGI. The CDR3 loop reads CASSYSLAEEGFEAFF. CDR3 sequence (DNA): TGTGCCAGCAGTTACTCCCTAGCGGAGGAGGGTTTCGAGGCTTTCTTT.

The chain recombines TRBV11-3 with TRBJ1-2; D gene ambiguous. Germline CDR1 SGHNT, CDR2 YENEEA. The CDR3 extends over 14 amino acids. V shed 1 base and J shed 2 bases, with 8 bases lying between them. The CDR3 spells CASSLGTRNYGYTF. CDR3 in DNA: TGTGCCAGCAGCTTAGGCACCCGAAACTATGGCTACACCTTC.